Following are 15 T cell receptor beta chains from one sample sequenced in a study of OX40 agonist ivuxolimab in advanced cancers. This table comes from immunoSEQ multiplex PCR, and its TCRdb copy is limited to in-frame clones, with some not included. The sample includes approximately 66,000 clones, around 83% of them seen just once. The sequenced sample was CD4+ or CD8+ T cells sorted from blood, obtained in a trial of the OX40 agonist ivuxolimab. Receptors originate from an adult with an advanced solid tumor such as melanoma, head and neck, liver or kidney cancer.

The chain joins TRBV7-2 to TRBJ2-7, with 10 bases fitting TRBD2. Trimming at V came to 2 bases and at J to 7 bases, leaving 8 bases not matched to a gene. CDR1 is SGHTA, CDR2 FQGNSA, per germline. The CDR3 consists of 15 residues. CDR3 in amino acids: CASSLRLAGGGEQYF. CDR3 coding DNA: TGTGCCAGCAGCTTACGTTTAGCGGGGGGCGGGGAGCAGTACTTC.

V is TRBV4-3 and J is TRBJ1-3; D gene ambiguous. V was cut by 0 bases and J by 4 bases, with 10 bases left in between. The germline CDR1 and CDR2 sequences are LGHNA and YSLEER. CDR3 size: 15 residues. DNA for the CDR3: TGCGCCAGCAGCCAAGATCTTCTTCCCGGAAACACCATATATTTT. Translating gives CASSQDLLPGNTIYF.

This chain uses TRBV7-3 with TRBJ2-6; D is uncertain. V lost 0 bases and J 4 bases, leaving 7 bases between the germline ends. Germline V gene lookup returns CDR1 SGHTA and CDR2 FQGTGA. The CDR3 sequence is 15 residues long. In DNA, the CDR3 is TGTGCCAGCAGCTTAACGCGGCTGGGGGCCAACGTCCTGACTTTC. The encoded protein is CASSLTRLGANVLTF.

The rearrangement joins TRBV10-3 to TRBJ1-2; a possible D gene is TRBD1 (6 bases). This CDR3 region has 14 residues. The V end was cut by 3 bases, the J end by 8 bases, with 16 bases between. Germline assignment: CDR1 ENHRY and CDR2 SYGVKD. The CDR3: CAISDPNRVGGYTF. The DNA of the CDR3 is TGTGCCATCAGTGATCCTAACAGGGTGGGAGGCTACACCTTC.

This chain links TRBV5-8 with TRBJ2-2; TRBD1 aligns across 7 bases. This CDR3 contains 18 residues. Germline V gives CDR1 SGHTS, CDR2 YDEGEE. V gave up 7 bases and J gave up 2 bases; unmatched junction bases: 17. Here the CDR3 reads CASPRVPPGQRNTGELFF. In nucleotides, the CDR3 is TGTGCCAGCCCTCGAGTTCCTCCGGGACAGAGAAACACCGGGGAGCTGTTTTTT.

CDR3 bases: TGTGCCAGCAGCTCACACTACGAGCAGTACTTC. This codes for CASSSHYEQYF. The genes are TRBV7-2 and TRBJ2-7; no firm D call. This CDR3 has 11 residues. Germline CDR1 is SGHTA and CDR2 is FQGNSA. The V end was cut by 4 bases, the J end by 3 bases, with 4 bases between.

The gene calls are TRBV7-3 and TRBJ1-2; the D is unclear. CDR1 is SGHTA and CDR2 is FQGTGA in the germline V gene. The V end lost 9 bases, the J end lost 3 bases, and 20 bases lay between the germline ends. This CDR3 has 15 amino acids. The CDR3 loop is CASSPQGGIDYGYTF. The DNA of the CDR3 is TGTGCCAGTTCCCCACAAGGAGGGATCGACTATGGCTACACCTTC.

The chain uses TRBV5-1 and TRBJ1-2; D is unresolved. V lost 0 bases and J lost 3, with 6 bases in between. Germline CDR1 reads SGHRS; CDR2 reads YFSETQ. The CDR3 consists of 13 residues. In DNA form, the CDR3 reads TGCGCCAGCAGCTTGGGGGAGGACTATGGCTACACCTTC. It yields the protein CASSLGEDYGYTF.

This sequence joins TRBV5-8 and TRBJ2-2; D call uncertain. This CDR3 region has 15 residues. Trimming removed 0 bases at V and 1 base at J, with 7 bases between. CDR1 is SGHTS and CDR2 is YDEGEE in the germline V gene. The CDR3 coding sequence is TGTGCCAGCAGCTTGGACGGGTGGAACACCGGGGAGCTGTTTTTT. It encodes CASSLDGWNTGELFF.

V is TRBV6-5 and J is TRBJ2-3, with 8 bases that match TRBD1. With 4 bases clipped from V and 6 bases from J, the junction kept 6 bases outside the gene matches. Germline V gives CDR1 MNHEY, CDR2 SVGAGI. CDR3 length: 14 residues. CDR3: CASSWRTGMDTQYF. The CDR3, as DNA: TGTGCCAGCAGTTGGAGGACAGGGATGGATACGCAGTATTTT.

The V call is TRBV10-1, the J call TRBJ2-7; 9 bases map to TRBD1. V lost 4 bases and J lost 5; bases outside the gene matches: 6. In germline, CDR1 is WNHNN, CDR2 SYGVQD (reference sequence). The CDR3 runs to 14 residues. CDR3 amino acids: CASSGRDRADEQYF. The CDR3 nucleotides read TGCGCCAGCAGTGGTCGGGACAGGGCAGACGAGCAGTACTTC.

The chain carries TRBV5-1 and TRBJ2-3; D gene uncertain. V shed 2 bases and J shed 2 bases, with 6 bases lying between them. There are 13 residues in the CDR3. Looked up from germline, CDR1 is SGHRS and CDR2 is YFSETQ. CDR3 in amino acids: CASSLTTTDTQYF. CDR3 nucleotides: TGCGCCAGCAGCTTAACGACCACAGATACGCAGTATTTT.

The chain links TRBV5-5 to TRBJ1-2; a possible D gene is TRBD1 (5 bases). Germline V CDR1 and CDR2: SGHKS, YYEKEE (reference sequence). The CDR3 contains 13 residues. V shed 4 bases and J shed 9 bases, with 16 bases lying between them. CDR3 sequence: CASSLDGAGSYTF. The DNA for the CDR3 is TGTGCCAGCAGCCTAGACGGGGCGGGTAGCTACACCTTC.

This chain joins TRBV19 and TRBJ1-5; D is undetermined. Germline V CDR1 and CDR2: LNHDA, SQIVND (reference sequence). CDR3 length: 13 amino acids. With 6 bases removed from V and 7 bases from J, the gap between germline ends came to 13 bases. The DNA of the CDR3 is TGTGCCAGTAGCCTAAACCGACTCCAGCCCCAGCATTTT. Its protein product is CASSLNRLQPQHF.

The chain has TRBV15 and TRBJ1-6; 10 bases agree with TRBD1. Per germline, CDR1 LNHNV and CDR2 YYDKDF (reference sequence). V shed 3 bases, J shed 9 bases, and the junction held 5 bases outside the gene matches. The CDR3 is 15 amino acids. The chain's CDR3 is CATSRDRGSGSPLHF. The CDR3 DNA reads as TGTGCCACCAGCAGGGACAGGGGGAGTGGTTCACCCCTCCACTTT.